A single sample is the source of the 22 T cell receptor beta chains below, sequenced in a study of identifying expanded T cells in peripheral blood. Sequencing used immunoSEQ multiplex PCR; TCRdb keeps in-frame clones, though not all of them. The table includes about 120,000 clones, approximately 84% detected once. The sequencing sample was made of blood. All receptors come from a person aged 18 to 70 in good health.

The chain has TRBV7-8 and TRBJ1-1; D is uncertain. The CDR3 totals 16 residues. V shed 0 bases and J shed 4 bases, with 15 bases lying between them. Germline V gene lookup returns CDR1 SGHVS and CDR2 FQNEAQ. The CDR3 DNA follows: TGTGCCAGCAGCTTAGCGCCCTGGATTGGGTCCACTGAAGCTTTCTTT. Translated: CASSLAPWIGSTEAFF.

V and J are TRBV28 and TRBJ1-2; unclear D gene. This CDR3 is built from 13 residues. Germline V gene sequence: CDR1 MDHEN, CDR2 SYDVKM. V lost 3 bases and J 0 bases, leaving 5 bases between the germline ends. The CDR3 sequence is CASSFSPNYGYTF. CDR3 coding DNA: TGTGCCAGCAGTTTTTCGCCTAACTATGGCTACACCTTC.

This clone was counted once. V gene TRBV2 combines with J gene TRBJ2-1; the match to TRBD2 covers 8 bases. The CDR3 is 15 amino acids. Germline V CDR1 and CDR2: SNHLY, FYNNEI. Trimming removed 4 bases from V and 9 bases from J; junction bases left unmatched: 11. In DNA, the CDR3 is TGTGCCAGCAGTGCTGGGCGGGGGGATTTAGGTGAGCAGTTCTTC. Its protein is CASSAGRGDLGEQFF.

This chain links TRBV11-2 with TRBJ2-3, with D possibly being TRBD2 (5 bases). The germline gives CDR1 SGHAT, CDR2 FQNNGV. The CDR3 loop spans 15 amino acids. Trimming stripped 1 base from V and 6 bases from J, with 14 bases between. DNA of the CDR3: TGTGCCAGCAGCTTAGCGCGATTCGGGGAGGATACGCAGTATTTT. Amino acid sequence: CASSLARFGEDTQYF.

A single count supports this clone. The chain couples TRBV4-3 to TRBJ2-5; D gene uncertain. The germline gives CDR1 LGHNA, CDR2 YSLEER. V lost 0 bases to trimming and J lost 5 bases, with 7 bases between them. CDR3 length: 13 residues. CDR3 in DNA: TGCGCCAGCAGCCAAGAGTGGCGTGAGACCCAGTACTTC. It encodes CASSQEWRETQYF.

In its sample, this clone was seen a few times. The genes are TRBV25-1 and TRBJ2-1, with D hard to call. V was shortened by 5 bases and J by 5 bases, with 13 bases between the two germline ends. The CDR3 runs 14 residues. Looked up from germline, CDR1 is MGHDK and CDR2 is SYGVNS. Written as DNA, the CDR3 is TGTGCCAGCAGTTTCATACTTTTAAACAATGAGCAGTTCTTC. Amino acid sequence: CASSFILLNNEQFF.

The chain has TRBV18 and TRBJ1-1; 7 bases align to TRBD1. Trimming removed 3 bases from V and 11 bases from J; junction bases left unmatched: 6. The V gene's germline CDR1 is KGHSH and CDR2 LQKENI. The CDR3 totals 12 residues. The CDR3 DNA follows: TGTGCCAGCTCACCCCAGCAGGGGGATGCTTTCTTT. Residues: CASSPQQGDAFF.

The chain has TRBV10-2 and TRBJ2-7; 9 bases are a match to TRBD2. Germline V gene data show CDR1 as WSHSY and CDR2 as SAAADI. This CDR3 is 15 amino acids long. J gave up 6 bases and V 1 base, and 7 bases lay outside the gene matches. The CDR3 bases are TGCGCCAGCAGTGAGTGGACTAGCGCCCGAGCCGAGCAGTACTTC. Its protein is CASSEWTSARAEQYF.

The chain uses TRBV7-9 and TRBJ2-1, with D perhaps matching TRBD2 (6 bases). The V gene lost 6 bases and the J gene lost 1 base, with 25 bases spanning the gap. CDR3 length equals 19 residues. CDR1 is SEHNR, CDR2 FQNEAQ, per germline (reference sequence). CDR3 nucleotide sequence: TGTGCCAGCAGGTTTAGTATCCCCAGATCGGGAGAGTCCTACAATGAGCAGTTCTTC. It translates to CASRFSIPRSGESYNEQFF. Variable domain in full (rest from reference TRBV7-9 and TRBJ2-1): DTGVSQNPRHKITKRGQNVTFRCDPISEHNRLYWYRQTLGQGPEFLTYFQNEAQLEKSRLLSDRFSAERPKGSFSTLEIQRTEQGDSAMYLCASRFSIPRSGESYNEQFFGPGTRLTVL.

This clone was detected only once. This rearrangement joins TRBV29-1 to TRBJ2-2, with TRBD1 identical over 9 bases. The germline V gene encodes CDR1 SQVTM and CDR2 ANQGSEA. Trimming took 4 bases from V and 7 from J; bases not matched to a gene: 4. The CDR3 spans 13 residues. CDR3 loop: CSVGTGVIGELFF. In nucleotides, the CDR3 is TGCAGCGTTGGGACAGGGGTGATCGGGGAGCTGTTTTTT.

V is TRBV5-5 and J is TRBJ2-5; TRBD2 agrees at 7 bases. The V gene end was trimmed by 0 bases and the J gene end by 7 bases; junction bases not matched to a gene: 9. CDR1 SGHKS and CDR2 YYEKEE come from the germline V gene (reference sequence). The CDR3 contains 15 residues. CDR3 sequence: CASSLDVGEGGTQYF. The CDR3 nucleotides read TGTGCCAGCAGCTTGGATGTGGGGGAGGGTGGGACCCAGTACTTC.

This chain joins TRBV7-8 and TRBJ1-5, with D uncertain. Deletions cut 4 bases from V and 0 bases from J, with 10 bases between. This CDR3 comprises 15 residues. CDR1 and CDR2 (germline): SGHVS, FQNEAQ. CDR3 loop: CASSSDTYSNQPQHF. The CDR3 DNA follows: TGTGCCAGCAGCTCCGACACTTATAGCAATCAGCCCCAGCATTTT.

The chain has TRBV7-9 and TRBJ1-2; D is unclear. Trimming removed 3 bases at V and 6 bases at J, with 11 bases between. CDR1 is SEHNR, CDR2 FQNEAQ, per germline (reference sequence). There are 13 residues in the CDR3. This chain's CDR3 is CASSFGGLNGYTF. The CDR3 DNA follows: TGTGCCAGCAGCTTCGGCGGATTGAATGGCTACACCTTC.

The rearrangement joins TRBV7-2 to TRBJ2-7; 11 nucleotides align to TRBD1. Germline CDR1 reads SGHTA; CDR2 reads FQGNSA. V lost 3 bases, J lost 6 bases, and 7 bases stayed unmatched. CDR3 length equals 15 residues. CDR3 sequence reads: CASSLGQGGFSEQYF. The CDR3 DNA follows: TGTGCCAGCAGCTTGGGACAGGGGGGCTTTAGCGAGCAGTACTTC. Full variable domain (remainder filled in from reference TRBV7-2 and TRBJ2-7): GAGVSQSPSNKVTEKGKDVELRCDPISGHTALYWYRQSLGQGLEFLIYFQGNSAPDKSGLPSDRFSAERTGGSVSTLTIQRTQQEDSAVYLCASSLGQGGFSEQYFGPGTRLTVT.

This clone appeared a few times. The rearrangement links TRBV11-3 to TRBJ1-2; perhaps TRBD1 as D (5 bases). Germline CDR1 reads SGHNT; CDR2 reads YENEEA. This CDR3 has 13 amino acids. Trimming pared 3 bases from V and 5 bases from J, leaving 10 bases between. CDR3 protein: CASSFGGQYGYTF. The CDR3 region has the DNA TGTGCCAGCAGCTTTGGCGGACAATATGGCTACACCTTC.

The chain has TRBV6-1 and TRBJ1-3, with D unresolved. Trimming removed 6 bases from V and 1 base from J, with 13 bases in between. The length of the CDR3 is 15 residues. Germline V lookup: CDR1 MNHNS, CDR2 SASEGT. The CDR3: CASSAQVGSGNTIYF. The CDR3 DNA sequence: TGTGCCAGCAGCGCCCAGGTCGGTTCTGGAAACACCATATATTTT.

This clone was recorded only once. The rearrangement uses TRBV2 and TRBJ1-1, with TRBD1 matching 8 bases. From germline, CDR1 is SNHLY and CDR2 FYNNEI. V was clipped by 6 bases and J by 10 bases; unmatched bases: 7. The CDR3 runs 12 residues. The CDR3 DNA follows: TGTGCCAGCAGGACGGACAGGGTTCGAGCTTTCTTT. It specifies CASRTDRVRAFF.

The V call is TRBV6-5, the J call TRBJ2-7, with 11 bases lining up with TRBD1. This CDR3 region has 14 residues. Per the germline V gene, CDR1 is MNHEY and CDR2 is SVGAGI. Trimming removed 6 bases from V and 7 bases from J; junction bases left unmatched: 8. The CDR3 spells CASRIGQGAGEQYF. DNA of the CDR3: TGTGCCAGCAGAATTGGACAGGGGGCTGGTGAGCAGTACTTC.

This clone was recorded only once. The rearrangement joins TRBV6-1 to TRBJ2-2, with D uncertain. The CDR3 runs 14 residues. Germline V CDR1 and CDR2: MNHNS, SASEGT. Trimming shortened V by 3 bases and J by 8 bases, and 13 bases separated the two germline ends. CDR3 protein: CASSESPETGELFF. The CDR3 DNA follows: TGTGCCAGCAGTGAGAGTCCGGAGACAGGGGAGCTGTTTTTT.

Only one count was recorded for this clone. The CDR3 DNA reads TGTGCCAGCAGCATAAGTGCAGGACAGGGATCCCACGAGCAGTACTTC. This translates into CASSISAGQGSHEQYF. This sequence joins TRBV9 and TRBJ2-7, with TRBD1 identical over 8 bases. The CDR3 has 16 amino acids. Germline values: CDR1 SGDLS, CDR2 YYNGEE. The V gene end was trimmed by 4 bases and the J gene end by 5 bases; junction bases not matched to a gene: 14.

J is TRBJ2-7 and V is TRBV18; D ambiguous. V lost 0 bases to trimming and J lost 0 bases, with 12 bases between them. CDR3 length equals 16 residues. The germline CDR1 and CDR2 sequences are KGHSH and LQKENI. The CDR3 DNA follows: TGTGCCAGCTCACCACCGATGACACTTTACTCCTACGAGCAGTACTTC. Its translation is CASSPPMTLYSYEQYF. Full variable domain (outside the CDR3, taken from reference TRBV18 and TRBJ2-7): NAGVMQNPRHLVRRRGQEARLRCSPMKGHSHVYWYRQLPEEGLKFMVYLQKENIIDESGMPKERFSAEFPKEGPSILRIQQVVRGDSAAYFCASSPPMTLYSYEQYFGPGTRLTVT.

The CDR3 protein is CASSLQGARGYTF. In nucleotides, the CDR3 is TGCGCCAGCAGCTTGCAGGGGGCAAGAGGCTACACCTTC. V usage is TRBV5-1 and J usage is TRBJ1-2; TRBD1 agrees at 8 bases. The CDR3 runs to 13 residues. Germline values: CDR1 SGHRS, CDR2 YFSETQ. The junction had 4 bases not matched to a gene; V was cut back by 1 base and J by 8 bases.